Given below is one T cell receptor beta chain in context. The CDR3 is 13 amino acids. CDR1 MNHEY and CDR2 SMNVEV come from the germline V gene (reference sequence). V was trimmed by 10 bases and J by 7 bases, leaving 17 bases between them. Measured with immunoSEQ multiplex PCR; TCRdb has only the in-frame clones, and not every one. The sample yields some 83,000 clones, roughly 95% seen once. These data come from a study of cytomegalovirus exposure and HLA in healthy donors. The sequencing sample was made of PBMCs. The TCR comes from a woman aged 18-29 years in good health and CMV-seropositive. V is TRBV27 and J is TRBJ1-5; unclear D gene. CDR3 coding DNA: TGTGCCACCCGACGGGGAGAGCGACAGCCCCAGCATTTT. The encoded protein is CATRRGERQPQHF.